These T cell receptor beta chains were read from a single sample in a study of T cell clonotyping in hematopoietic cell transplantation. TCRdb's copy holds only in-frame clones and misses some; the assay was immunoSEQ multiplex PCR. The sample includes approximately 18,000 clones, approximately 80% of them seen just once. Material: peripheral blood mononuclear cells, obtained before stem cell transplant. Source of these receptors: a man in his 60s with acute myeloid leukemia. Some clones in this sample may be carry-over from other donors' samples. Both conserved end residues are part of each CDR3. D genes are given only for firm matches. Expanded clones are given a class, and other clones once, few, many or no size at all.

V gene: TRBV6-5
clone size: .
D gene: TRBD1
J gene: TRBJ2-1
CDR3 DNA: TGTGCCAGCAGTTACTCGAATAGGGGGCCCTACAATGAGCAGTTCTTC
CDR3 protein: CASSYSNRGPYNEQFF

V gene: TRBV5-8
clone size: .
D gene: .
J gene: TRBJ1-6
CDR3 DNA: TGTGCCAGCAGCTTGTCAGGGGCGCGTTCACCCCTCCACTTT
CDR3 protein: CASSLSGARSPLHF

V gene: TRBV7-6
clone size: .
D gene: .
J gene: TRBJ1-1
CDR3 DNA: TGTGCCAGCTTCACAGGGATGAACACTGAAGCTTTCTTT
CDR3 protein: CASFTGMNTEAFF

V gene: TRBV9
clone size: .
D gene: .
J gene: TRBJ1-6
CDR3 DNA: TGTGCCAGCAGCCTCCAGGGCCTTAATTCACCCCTCCACTTT
CDR3 protein: CASSLQGLNSPLHF

V gene: TRBV6-1
clone size: .
D gene: .
J gene: TRBJ2-2
CDR3 DNA: TGTGCCAGCAGTGCGCTCAGGGTAGACACCGGGGAGCTGTTTTTT
CDR3 protein: CASSALRVDTGELFF

V gene: TRBV6-5
clone size: .
D gene: TRBD1
J gene: TRBJ2-7
CDR3 DNA: TGTGCCAGCTCCAAAGACAGGGCCCGGGGGCAGTACTTC
CDR3 protein: CASSKDRARGQYF

V gene: TRBV5-6
clone size: .
D gene: TRBD1
J gene: TRBJ2-7
CDR3 DNA: TGTGCCAGCAGCCTCGCGTGGGACAGCTACGAGCAGTACTTC
CDR3 protein: CASSLAWDSYEQYF

V gene: TRBV7-9
clone size: .
D gene: .
J gene: TRBJ1-4
CDR3 DNA: TGTGCCAGCAGCTATTCCCCCGGGACTCCTAATGAAAAACTGTTTTTT
CDR3 protein: CASSYSPGTPNEKLFF

V gene: TRBV18
clone size: .
D gene: .
J gene: TRBJ2-2
CDR3 DNA: TGTGCCAGCTCACCGGGGACACACACCGGGGAGCTGTTTTTT
CDR3 protein: CASSPGTHTGELFF

V gene: TRBV19
clone size: .
D gene: .
J gene: TRBJ1-2
CDR3 DNA: TGTGCCAGTAGTGACTATGGCTACACCTTC
CDR3 protein: CASSDYGYTF

V gene: TRBV6-6
clone size: .
D gene: .
J gene: TRBJ1-2
CDR3 DNA: .
CDR3 protein: CASSTSTGRHGYTF

V gene: TRBV7-9
clone size: .
D gene: TRBD2
J gene: TRBJ2-3
CDR3 DNA: TGTGCCAGCAGCGTCGGGACTAGCGCTTCAGATACGCAGTATTTT
CDR3 protein: CASSVGTSASDTQYF

V gene: TRBV15
clone size: once
D gene: .
J gene: TRBJ1-2
CDR3 DNA: TGTGCCACCAGCAGAGATCCAATAAACTATGGCTACACCTTC
CDR3 protein: CATSRDPINYGYTF

V gene: TRBV19
clone size: once
D gene: TRBD1
J gene: TRBJ1-1
CDR3 DNA: TGTGCCAGTATCCCGGACAGGGCTTCCACTGAAGCTTTCTTT
CDR3 protein: CASIPDRASTEAFF

V gene: TRBV5-4
clone size: once
D gene: .
J gene: TRBJ2-4
CDR3 DNA: TGTGCCAGCAGCTTGGTAGGGGGGGCTGACATTCAGTACTTC
CDR3 protein: CASSLVGGADIQYF

V gene: TRBV7-9
clone size: .
D gene: TRBD1
J gene: TRBJ2-7
CDR3 DNA: TGTGCCAGCAGCTTAGGGACAGGATACCACGAGCAGTACTTC
CDR3 protein: CASSLGTGYHEQYF

V gene: TRBV6-5
clone size: few
D gene: .
J gene: TRBJ1-6
CDR3 DNA: TGTGCCAGCACCACCGGGACAAGGACTTCACCCCTCCACTTT
CDR3 protein: CASTTGTRTSPLHF

V gene: TRBV2
clone size: .
D gene: .
J gene: TRBJ2-7
CDR3 DNA: TGTGCCAGCAGTGTCGGGGTTCAGGACAGCTCCTACGAGCAGTACTTC
CDR3 protein: CASSVGVQDSSYEQYF

V gene: TRBV18
clone size: .
D gene: .
J gene: TRBJ1-4
CDR3 DNA: TGTGCCAGCTCACAGCAGTCAAATGAAAAACTGTTTTTT
CDR3 protein: CASSQQSNEKLFF

V gene: TRBV25-1
clone size: .
D gene: .
J gene: TRBJ1-3
CDR3 DNA: TGTGCCAGCAACCCCCGAACTGGAAACACCATATATTTT
CDR3 protein: CASNPRTGNTIYF

V gene: TRBV7-9
clone size: .
D gene: .
J gene: TRBJ2-1
CDR3 DNA: TGTGCCAGCAGCTTAGGGACGATCTCCTACAATGAGCAGTTCTTC
CDR3 protein: CASSLGTISYNEQFF

V gene: TRBV6-6
clone size: few
D gene: TRBD2
J gene: TRBJ2-2
CDR3 DNA: TGTGCCAGCAGGGCGGACCCCCGGGGGGCCGGGGAGCTGTTTTTT
CDR3 protein: CASRADPRGAGELFF

V gene: TRBV6-5
clone size: .
D gene: .
J gene: TRBJ2-7
CDR3 DNA: TGTGCCAGCAGTTCCCCCTTGACAGGTTCCCACGAGCAGTACTTC
CDR3 protein: CASSSPLTGSHEQYF

V gene: TRBV6-6
clone size: .
D gene: .
J gene: TRBJ1-1
CDR3 DNA: TGTGCCAGCAGTTACCCGTCTAACACTGAAGCTTTCTTT
CDR3 protein: CASSYPSNTEAFF

V gene: TRBV9
clone size: .
D gene: .
J gene: TRBJ2-3
CDR3 DNA: TGTGCCAGCAGCTCAGGACCGACTAAAACGGATACGCAGTATTTT
CDR3 protein: CASSSGPTKTDTQYF

V gene: TRBV19
clone size: .
D gene: .
J gene: TRBJ1-5
CDR3 DNA: TGTGCCAGTAGTAAACTTCAGGGGTATAGCAATCAGCCCCAGCATTTT
CDR3 protein: CASSKLQGYSNQPQHF

V gene: TRBV5-8
clone size: .
D gene: TRBD1
J gene: TRBJ1-5
CDR3 DNA: TGTGCCAGCAGCTTAGGACAGGGGGGTCTAGAAAGCAATCAGCCCCAGCATTTT
CDR3 protein: CASSLGQGGLESNQPQHF

V gene: TRBV28
clone size: .
D gene: .
J gene: TRBJ1-5
CDR3 DNA: TGTGCCAGCAGTCTCCTGACAGTTAGCAATCAGCCCCAGCATTTT
CDR3 protein: CASSLLTVSNQPQHF

V gene: TRBV7-7
clone size: .
D gene: .
J gene: TRBJ2-5
CDR3 DNA: TGTGCCAGCAGCTTAAATGCCAGAAAGACCCAGTACTTC
CDR3 protein: CASSLNARKTQYF

V gene: TRBV5-6
clone size: .
D gene: .
J gene: TRBJ2-7
CDR3 DNA: TGTGCCAGCAGCTTCGGACGGAGCTACGAGCAGTACTTC
CDR3 protein: CASSFGRSYEQYF

V gene: TRBV5-1
clone size: .
D gene: .
J gene: TRBJ1-6
CDR3 DNA: TGCGCCAGCAGTGGGGGGGACTCCTATAATTCACCCCTCCACTTT
CDR3 protein: CASSGGDSYNSPLHF

V gene: TRBV4-3
clone size: few
D gene: TRBD2
J gene: TRBJ2-7
CDR3 DNA: TGCGCCAGCAGCCAAGGGGTTTCTAGCGGGAGGCCGTACTTC
CDR3 protein: CASSQGVSSGRPYF

V gene: TRBV7-8
clone size: .
D gene: .
J gene: TRBJ2-2
CDR3 DNA: TGTGCCAGCAGCGCGAACCCGGGAAACACCGGGGAGCTGTTTTTT
CDR3 protein: CASSANPGNTGELFF

V gene: TRBV19
clone size: .
D gene: TRBD2
J gene: TRBJ2-5
CDR3 DNA: TGTGCCAGTAGTGCACTAGCGCAAAAGGGGGAGACCCAGTACTTC
CDR3 protein: CASSALAQKGETQYF

V gene: TRBV6-5
clone size: once
D gene: .
J gene: TRBJ1-2
CDR3 DNA: TGTGCCAGCAGGAGAGGAGTGGGGGGGGAAGGCTACACCTTC
CDR3 protein: CASRRGVGGEGYTF

V gene: TRBV9
clone size: .
D gene: .
J gene: TRBJ2-2
CDR3 DNA: TGTGCCAGCAGCGTAGTGGACGGCATACACACCGGGGAGCTGTTTTTT
CDR3 protein: CASSVVDGIHTGELFF

V gene: TRBV7-2
clone size: .
D gene: TRBD1
J gene: TRBJ2-1
CDR3 DNA: TGTGCCAGCAGCCCTAGAGGGGGCTTCTCCCGTTACAATGAGCAGTTCTTC
CDR3 protein: CASSPRGGFSRYNEQFF

V gene: TRBV6-4
clone size: .
D gene: TRBD2
J gene: TRBJ2-1
CDR3 DNA: TGTGCCAGCAGCCTGGTCGGGACTAGCGCGAATGAGCAGTTCTTC
CDR3 protein: CASSLVGTSANEQFF

V gene: TRBV6-1
clone size: .
D gene: .
J gene: TRBJ1-2
CDR3 DNA: TGTGCCAGCAGTGAATTAAACGACAACATCAGCTACACCTTC
CDR3 protein: CASSELNDNISYTF

V gene: TRBV4-3
clone size: .
D gene: .
J gene: TRBJ2-3
CDR3 DNA: TGCGCCAGCAGCCAAGATGATCTCATGGGGACTTCTAGCACAGATACGCAGTATTTT
CDR3 protein: CASSQDDLMGTSSTDTQYF

V gene: TRBV11-3
clone size: .
D gene: .
J gene: TRBJ1-1
CDR3 DNA: TGTGCCAGCAGCTTAGATTCGGGTAGTACTGAAGCTTTCTTT
CDR3 protein: CASSLDSGSTEAFF

V gene: TRBV6-5
clone size: once
D gene: TRBD1
J gene: TRBJ2-7
CDR3 DNA: TGTGCCAGCAGTTACCGTTATGGACAGGGGTACGAGCAGTACTTC
CDR3 protein: CASSYRYGQGYEQYF

V gene: TRBV7-3
clone size: .
D gene: .
J gene: TRBJ1-1
CDR3 DNA: TGTGCCAGCAGCTTAACCGGTACGCTTGAAGCTTTCTTT
CDR3 protein: CASSLTGTLEAFF

V gene: TRBV30
clone size: once
D gene: TRBD2
J gene: TRBJ2-3
CDR3 DNA: TGTGCCTGGAGTGCCCCTAGCGGGGGGTTTCAAGATACGCAGTATTTT
CDR3 protein: CAWSAPSGGFQDTQYF

V gene: TRBV11-1
clone size: .
D gene: TRBD1
J gene: TRBJ1-4
CDR3 DNA: TGTGCCAGCAGCACCGGGACAGGGTCGAAAAAACTGTTTTTT
CDR3 protein: CASSTGTGSKKLFF